Reported below is one T cell receptor beta chain. The antigen is not known. Germline lookup yields CDR1 SGHRS and CDR2 YFSETQ. With 0 bases removed from V and 6 bases from J, the gap between germline ends came to 13 bases. CDR3 size: 15 residues. The data originate from a study of cytomegalovirus exposure and HLA in healthy donors. The PCR ran on 60 Vbeta and 13 Jbeta primers. Generated by immunoSEQ multiplex PCR, the TCRdb table keeps only in-frame clones and is missing some. The table includes just over 150,000 clones, less than 90% detected once. Study-level points and caveats: Fewer N-insertions than the 666-donor mean were reportedly shown by an Asian-associated ancestry cluster in a later analysis. Confirmation in vitro established that three CMV-associated chains were specific for CMV antigens.

The receptor comes from a man aged 18 to 29 in good health and CMV-seronegative. The sample comprised PBMCs. The V call is TRBV5-1, the J call TRBJ2-1, with unresolved D. The CDR3 coding sequence is TGCGCCAGCAGCTTGGGTCTGCCCGCGGCCAATGAGCAGTTCTTC. Its translation is CASSLGLPAANEQFF. Full variable domain (missing parts from reference TRBV5-1 and TRBJ2-1): KAGVTQTPRYLIKTRGQQVTLSCSPISGHRSVSWYQQTPGQGLQFLFEYFSETQRNKGNFPGRFSGRQFSNSRSEMNVSTLELGDSALYLCASSLGLPAANEQFFGPGTRLTVL.